A single sample is the source of the 15 T cell receptor beta chains below, sequenced in a study of blood T cells in healthy people across ages. Next came a second PCR, run for about 6 to 11 cycles, which used a sample-barcoded 5' primer along with a J-beta primer mix. Each CDR3 protein gets one entry after TCRdb re-called the 5' RACE reads with MiXCR. This sample has about 780,000 distinct CDR3 sequences; about 47% occur once, and the top ten carry 15% to 20%. The sequenced material came from blood. The receptors shown here come from a man of 80 years or more in good health.

This clonotype has more than one count but fewer than ten. The gene calls are TRBV18 and TRBJ2-5; 9 nucleotides line up with TRBD2. CDR1 and CDR2 from the germline V gene are KGHSH and LQKENI. The trim removed 0 bases at V and 6 bases at J, leaving 8 bases unmatched. The length of the CDR3 is 16 residues. CDR3 residues: CASSPPGRSGRQTQYF. CDR3 bases: TGTGCCAGCTCACCACCGGGTCGGAGCGGGAGGCAGACCCAGTACTTC. Full variable domain (outside the CDR3, taken from reference TRBV18 and TRBJ2-5): NAGVMQNPRHLVRRRGQEARLRCSPMKGHSHVYWYRQLPEEGLKFMVYLQKENIIDESGMPKERFSAEFPKEGPSILRIQQVVRGDSAAYFCASSPPGRSGRQTQYFGPGTRLLVL.

V gene TRBV4-3 combines with J gene TRBJ2-1; D gene uncertain. V lost 5 bases and J 5 bases, leaving 10 bases between the germline ends. Germline CDR1 and CDR2: LGHNA and YSLEER. The CDR3 length is 13 residues. DNA for the CDR3: TGCGCCAGCAGCTCCCACCCAAACAATGAGCAGTTCTTC. Its protein product is CASSSHPNNEQFF.

About this clonotype: One end of the junction is discordant with germline, which a read error may explain. This chain uses TRBV5-1 with TRBJ1-1; no clear D gene. This CDR3 is built from 14 residues. Germline V gene lookup returns CDR1 SGHRS and CDR2 YFSETQ. CDR3 DNA: TGCGCCAGCAGCTTTGGACTGATGAACACTGAGGCTTTCTTT. The encoded protein is CASSFGLMNTEAFF.

The CDR3 reads CSALQGDSNQPQHF. The CDR3, as DNA: TGCAGTGCCCTACAGGGCGATAGCAATCAGCCCCAGCATTTT. The chain has TRBV20-1 and TRBJ1-5; possible D gene TRBD1, 6 bases. The V end was cut by 6 bases, the J end by 0 bases, with 12 bases between. CDR3 length equals 14 residues. The germline V gene encodes CDR1 DFQATT and CDR2 SNEGSKA (reference sequence).

The chain combines TRBV12-3 or TRBV12-4 with TRBJ2-1, with 7 bases lining up with TRBD2. The CDR3 has 14 amino acids. V lost 4 bases, J lost 4 bases, and 4 bases stayed unmatched. The CDR3 reads CASSSSGVYNEQFF. As DNA, the CDR3 is TGTGCCAGCAGTTCTAGCGGAGTATACAATGAGCAGTTCTTC.

This clonotype was recorded many times. V and J are TRBV20-1 and TRBJ1-2; possibly TRBD1 for D (5 bases). CDR3 length: 15 residues. Germline-derived CDR1 and CDR2 are DFQATT and SNEGSKA (reference sequence). Between the trimmed V and J ends, which lost 2 bases and 8 bases, there was a span of 21 bases. The CDR3: CSARPLPGQGEGYTF. The CDR3 DNA sequence: TGCAGTGCTAGACCTTTACCTGGGCAGGGCGAAGGCTACACCTTC.

This chain links TRBV20-1 with TRBJ1-2; D is ambiguous. The germline gives CDR1 DFQATT, CDR2 SNEGSKA (reference sequence). Trimming removed 3 bases at V and 8 bases at J, with 13 bases between. CDR3 length: 12 residues. The CDR3 region is CSASLMEWGYTF. The DNA of the CDR3 is TGCAGTGCTAGTCTTATGGAGTGGGGCTACACCTTC.

CDR3 sequence reads: CASSQGSYEQFF. The CDR3 nucleotides are TGTGCCAGCAGCCAGGGGTCCTACGAGCAGTTCTTC. The chain carries TRBV7-2 and TRBJ2-1; tentatively, D is TRBD1 (6 bases). CDR1 and CDR2 from the germline V gene are SGHTA and FQGNSA. The CDR3 is 12 residues long. Between the trimmed V and J ends, which lost 5 bases and 10 bases, there was a span of 12 bases.

This chain links TRBV6-5 with TRBJ1-1; TRBD1 is a possible D gene (5 bases). Germline assignment: CDR1 MNHEY and CDR2 SVGAGI. V was shortened by 4 bases and J by 6 bases, with 18 bases between the two germline ends. CDR3 length: 15 residues. CDR3 protein: CASSSPGPRESEAFF. The CDR3 DNA follows: TGTGCCAGCAGTTCCCCGGGACCGCGGGAATCTGAAGCTTTCTTT.

The rearrangement links TRBV5-1 to TRBJ2-4, with D uncertain. Judging by the DNA end, TRBJ2-7 fits better; the J call may be wrong. Germline loops: CDR1 SGHRS, CDR2 YFSETQ. The CDR3 loop spans 12 amino acids. DNA of the CDR3: TGCGCCAGCAGCGCCGGTTTCTACGAGCAGTACTTC. Amino acid sequence: CASSAGFYEQYF.

This clonotype has ten or more counts. V is TRBV10-3 and J is TRBJ2-1, with D perhaps matching TRBD1 (5 bases). This CDR3 contains 15 residues. Trimming pared 3 bases from V and 8 bases from J, leaving 17 bases between. CDR1 is ENHRY and CDR2 is SYGVKD in the germline V gene. CDR3 in amino acids: CAISDPGREGHEQFF. For the CDR3, the DNA is TGTGCCATCAGTGACCCCGGCAGGGAAGGGCATGAGCAGTTCTTC.

On this clonotype: Just one base apart from a much larger clone, this may be a read error. The V and J genes are TRBV29-1 and TRBJ2-7, with D perhaps matching TRBD1 (5 bases). The CDR3 contains 14 residues. CDR1 SQVTM and CDR2 ANQGSEA come from the germline V gene. The CDR3 coding sequence is TGCAACGTTGCTAGGGGAATACAATCCTACGAGCAGTACTTC. Translating gives CNVARGIQSYEQYF.

This chain uses TRBV2 with TRBJ2-3; D is perhaps TRBD1 (5 bases). The CDR3 loop spans 13 amino acids. Germline CDR1 SNHLY, CDR2 FYNNEI. Between the trimmed V and J ends, which lost 2 bases and 5 bases, there was a span of 8 bases. This chain's CDR3 is CASSEPGLDTQYF. For the CDR3, the DNA is TGTGCCAGCAGTGAACCAGGGTTAGATACGCAGTATTTT.

In this sample, this clonotype turned up once. V is TRBV7-9 and J is TRBJ2-7, with 8 bases matching TRBD1. The V gene end was trimmed by 5 bases and the J gene end by 2 bases; junction bases not matched to a gene: 8. Germline CDR1 is SEHNR and CDR2 is FQNEAQ (reference sequence). CDR3 length: 15 residues. CDR3: CASSRPGQATYEQYF. Written as DNA, the CDR3 is TGTGCCAGCAGCCGCCCGGGACAGGCGACCTACGAGCAGTACTTC. Combining the CDR3 with reference TRBV7-9 and TRBJ2-7 gives the whole variable domain DTGVSQNPRHKITKRGQNVTFRCDPISEHNRLYWYRQTLGQGPEFLTYFQNEAQLEKSRLLSDRFSAERPKGSFSTLEIQRTEQGDSAMYLCASSRPGQATYEQYFGPGTRLTVT.

The gene calls are TRBV15 and TRBJ2-5, with D maybe TRBD2 (6 bases). The CDR3 runs 14 residues. In germline, CDR1 is LNHNV, CDR2 YYDKDF (reference sequence). Deletions cut 2 bases from V and 5 bases from J, with 12 bases between. CDR3 bases: TGTGCCACCAGCAGACCCTCTGGAGGGGAGACCCAGTACTTC. It yields the protein CATSRPSGGETQYF.